These 27 T cell receptor beta chains were all obtained from the same sample, sequenced in a study of blood T cell repertoires in COVID-19. Produced via immunoSEQ multiplex PCR; TCRdb's table is partial and in-frame only. The sample records around 100,000 clones, 85% being singletons. Material for sequencing was peripheral blood. The origin of the receptors is a woman in her sixties with COVID-19, enrolled during active disease.

The gene calls are TRBV2 and TRBJ1-4; no firm D call. The CDR3 has 14 amino acids. The V end lost 4 bases, the J end lost 2 bases, and 8 bases lay between the germline ends. Per germline, CDR1 SNHLY and CDR2 FYNNEI. CDR3 sequence (DNA): TGTGCCAGCAGTGTTCCAGCGACTAATGAAAAACTGTTTTTT. Amino acids: CASSVPATNEKLFF.

The chain uses TRBV10-1 and TRBJ1-3, with D unresolved. This CDR3 has 15 residues. Germline V gene lookup returns CDR1 WNHNN and CDR2 SYGVQD (reference sequence). V was clipped by 0 bases and J by 0 bases, with 6 bases between them. The CDR3 loop reads CASSESSSSGNTIYF. CDR3 nucleotides: TGCGCCAGCAGTGAGTCATCCAGCTCTGGAAACACCATATATTTT.

The V gene is TRBV4-1, the J gene TRBJ1-4; no clear D gene. This CDR3 region has 13 residues. Trimming shortened V by 4 bases and J by 8 bases, and 11 bases separated the two germline ends. Germline CDR1 MGHRA, CDR2 YSYEKL. The CDR3 DNA follows: TGCGCCAGCAGCCTCAGCGGGGAGGAAAAACTGTTTTTT. Its protein is CASSLSGEEKLFF.

The V and J genes are TRBV5-6 and TRBJ2-5; 7 bases are a match to TRBD1. Losses at the gene ends were 3 bases for V and 2 bases for J; bases not matched to a gene: 16. In germline, CDR1 is SGHDT, CDR2 YYEEEE. This CDR3 contains 18 residues. Written as DNA, the CDR3 is TGTGCCAGCAGCTCAGGGACAGAGCCGATCAAAGGTCAAGAGACCCAGTACTTC. Encoded protein: CASSSGTEPIKGQETQYF.

The chain joins TRBV29-1 to TRBJ1-4, with unresolved D. Trimming took 7 bases from V and 5 from J, leaving 20 bases between them. This CDR3 is 15 amino acids long. CDR1 SQVTM and CDR2 ANQGSEA come from the germline V gene. The CDR3 spells CSAMILAERNEKLFF. In DNA, the CDR3 is TGCAGCGCCATGATCTTGGCAGAAAGAAATGAAAAACTGTTTTTT.

The chain links TRBV19 to TRBJ2-3; weak D call: TRBD2 (5 bases). CDR1 and CDR2 (germline): LNHDA, SQIVND (reference sequence). The CDR3 extends over 18 amino acids. V gave up 4 bases and J gave up 1 base, with 21 bases separating them. CDR3 amino acids: CASSTVWAAKAGTDTQYF. The CDR3 DNA sequence: TGTGCCAGTAGTACGGTTTGGGCTGCTAAAGCGGGCACAGATACGCAGTATTTT.

The chain joins TRBV5-1 to TRBJ1-1; 9 positions match TRBD1. V gave up 3 bases and J gave up 4 bases; unmatched junction bases: 4. Germline lookup yields CDR1 SGHRS and CDR2 YFSETQ. The CDR3 has 14 amino acids. The CDR3 reads CASSSGQGGTEAFF. CDR3 nucleotide sequence: TGCGCCAGCAGCTCGGGACAGGGAGGCACTGAAGCTTTCTTT.

This rearrangement joins TRBV6-5 to TRBJ1-1; possible D gene TRBD1, 5 bases. Germline loops: CDR1 MNHEY, CDR2 SVGAGI. This CDR3 is built from 14 residues. The V end was cut by 6 bases, the J end by 3 bases, with 14 bases between. CDR3 sequence: CASRIRARDTEAFF. In nucleotides, the CDR3 is TGTGCCAGCAGAATCAGGGCTAGGGACACTGAAGCTTTCTTT.

The chain couples TRBV5-6 to TRBJ1-2; 9 bases line up with TRBD1. The CDR3 runs to 14 residues. J lost 5 bases, V lost 4 bases, and 6 bases had no gene match. Per germline, CDR1 SGHDT and CDR2 YYEEEE. Here the CDR3 DNA reads TGTGCCAGCAGCGTGGACAGGGGCCGGTATGGCTACACCTTC. This translates into CASSVDRGRYGYTF. Drawing the rest from reference TRBV5-6 and TRBJ1-2, the complete variable domain is DAGVTQSPTHLIKTRGQQVTLRCSPKSGHDTVSWYQQALGQGPQFIFQYYEEEERQRGNFPDRFSGHQFPNYSSELNVNALLLGDSALYLCASSVDRGRYGYTFGSGTRLTVV.

The chain links TRBV5-1 to TRBJ2-3, with 7 bases identical to TRBD1. After removal of 2 bases from V and 5 bases from J, the junction contained 11 bases not matched to a gene. CDR1 and CDR2 from the germline V gene are SGHRS and YFSETQ. This CDR3 contains 16 residues. The CDR3 nucleotides read TGCGCCAGCAGCTTCGGGGACAGTTCTGAGGGAGATACGCAGTATTTT. It translates to CASSFGDSSEGDTQYF.

V usage is TRBV18 and J usage is TRBJ1-1, with D unresolved. V lost 1 base and J 3 bases, leaving 12 bases between the germline ends. CDR1 is KGHSH and CDR2 is LQKENI in the germline V gene. CDR3 size: 15 residues. The CDR3 loop is CASSPRLERDTEAFF. The DNA for the CDR3 is TGTGCCAGCTCACCACGGTTGGAGAGGGACACTGAAGCTTTCTTT.

The CDR3 here is CASSLSALVGGSTEAFF. The CDR3 DNA reads as TGTGCCAGCTCACTGAGCGCCCTGGTGGGGGGGAGTACTGAAGCTTTCTTT. The chain recombines TRBV18 with TRBJ1-1, with D maybe TRBD1 (5 bases). V was shortened by 4 bases and J by 5 bases, with 23 bases between the two germline ends. The CDR3 has 17 amino acids. Germline V gene lookup returns CDR1 KGHSH and CDR2 LQKENI.

The CDR3 coding sequence is TGTGCCAGTAGTGGACAGGGGGCGAAGACCCAGTACTTC. Translated, it gives CASSGQGAKTQYF. The chain is built from TRBV19 and TRBJ2-5, with 11 bases aligning to TRBD1. Germline assignment: CDR1 LNHDA and CDR2 SQIVND (reference sequence). CDR3 length: 13 amino acids. The ends lost 5 bases at V and 6 bases at J; junction bases unmatched: 2.

This chain joins TRBV30 and TRBJ1-1; D call uncertain. Trimming removed 2 bases from V and 0 bases from J, with 16 bases in between. Germline lookup yields CDR1 GTSNPN and CDR2 SVGIG (reference sequence). CDR3 length: 16 residues. The CDR3 sequence is CAWSLTQRAMNTEAFF. For the CDR3, the DNA is TGTGCCTGGAGTTTGACGCAGAGAGCGATGAACACTGAAGCTTTCTTT.

This sequence joins TRBV12-5 and TRBJ2-5; 8 bases align to TRBD1. The CDR3 has 14 amino acids. Per germline, CDR1 LGHNT and CDR2 FRNRAP. J was trimmed by 2 bases and V by 8 bases; bases with no gene match: 7. CDR3 DNA: TGTGCTAGTAGGCTGACAGGGGCTCAAGAGACCCAGTACTTC. This translates into CASRLTGAQETQYF.

The rearrangement joins TRBV7-9 to TRBJ2-3; no clear D. The germline V gene encodes CDR1 SEHNR and CDR2 FQNEAQ (reference sequence). This CDR3 is built from 14 residues. V gave up 6 bases and J gave up 6 bases, with 16 bases separating them. This CDR3 reads CASRQSSAGDTQYF. DNA of the CDR3: TGTGCCAGCAGGCAAAGCTCCGCCGGGGATACGCAGTATTTT.

The rearrangement joins TRBV19 to TRBJ2-2; TRBD1 is a possible D gene (6 bases). The CDR3 totals 16 residues. Germline V CDR1 and CDR2: LNHDA, SQIVND (reference sequence). Trimming took 2 bases from V and 4 from J, leaving 14 bases between them. The CDR3 region has the DNA TGTGCCAGTAGTATACAACCACAGGGTGGCACCGGGGAGCTGTTTTTT. This codes for CASSIQPQGGTGELFF.

The V and J genes are TRBV7-2 and TRBJ1-5; no clear D. The CDR3 contains 12 residues. Trimming stripped 1 base from V and 5 bases from J, with 3 bases between. Germline values: CDR1 SGHTA, CDR2 FQGNSA. CDR3 sequence (DNA): TGTGCCAGCAGCTTAGTCGATCAGCCCCAGCATTTT. This encodes CASSLVDQPQHF.

About this clone itself: One end of the junction varies from germline; a read error may be responsible. V usage is TRBV7-2 and J usage is TRBJ2-2; D is possibly TRBD2 (5 bases). The CDR3 spans 14 residues. The germline V gene encodes CDR1 SGHTA and CDR2 FQGNSA. CDR3 sequence reads: CASSLASNTGELFF. Written as DNA, the CDR3 is TGTGCCAGCAGCCTAGCTAGCAACACCGGGGAGCTGTTTTTT.

The chain is built from TRBV23-1 and TRBJ1-1; TRBD1 matches at 7 bases. TRBV23-1 counts as an open reading frame of uncertain function. The trim removed 8 bases at V and 1 base at J, leaving 4 bases unmatched. This CDR3 has 13 residues. This chain's CDR3 is CASSRQGNTEAFF. Here the CDR3 DNA reads TGCGCCAGCTCCCGACAGGGGAACACTGAAGCTTTCTTT.

The rearrangement links TRBV5-1 to TRBJ2-5; TRBD2 might be the D (6 bases). V gave up 2 bases and J gave up 7 bases, with 12 bases separating them. This CDR3 has 13 residues. Germline lookup yields CDR1 SGHRS and CDR2 YFSETQ. The DNA of the CDR3 is TGCGCCAGCAGCTTAGGTAGCGGAGGGACCCAGTACTTC. It translates to CASSLGSGGTQYF.

The V gene is TRBV27, the J gene TRBJ2-1; the match to TRBD1 covers 9 bases. This CDR3 contains 14 residues. Germline CDR1 and CDR2: MNHEY and SMNVEV (reference sequence). J was trimmed by 3 bases and V by 3 bases; bases with no gene match: 0. CDR3 sequence: CASSLDRGYNEQFF. The CDR3 coding sequence is TGTGCCAGCAGTTTGGACAGGGGCTACAATGAGCAGTTCTTC.

The chain recombines TRBV21-1 with TRBJ1-1. TRBV21-1 is a documented pseudogene. The CDR3 has 14 amino acids. The CDR3 DNA reads as TGTGCCAGAAAGGGAGGGGGATTGAACACTGAAGCTTTCTTT. This sequence encodes CARKGGGLNTEAFF.

This clone was seen a handful of times. This chain uses TRBV19 with TRBJ1-4; D not certain. This CDR3 has 14 residues. V was pared by 3 bases and J by 2 bases, with 7 bases between. From germline, CDR1 is LNHDA and CDR2 SQIVND (reference sequence). The CDR3 spells CASSIGVTNEKLFF. The CDR3 DNA sequence: TGTGCCAGTAGTATCGGGGTCACTAATGAAAAACTGTTTTTT.

The chain employs TRBV24-1 and TRBJ1-4; D is ambiguous. The CDR3 totals 14 residues. Trimming cost V 3 bases and J 4 bases, with 8 bases left between them. Per the germline V gene, CDR1 is KGHDR and CDR2 is SFDVKD. The CDR3 coding sequence is TGTGCCACCAGTGATGCCAGAAATAATGAAAAACTGTTTTTT. This gives the protein CATSDARNNEKLFF.

The chain links TRBV11-2 to TRBJ1-1; no clear D gene. Germline assignment: CDR1 SGHAT and CDR2 FQNNGV. The CDR3 has 12 amino acids. V was pared by 2 bases and J by 3 bases, with 4 bases between. CDR3 bases: TGTGCCAGCAGCTTATCGTACACTGAAGCTTTCTTT. It is translated as CASSLSYTEAFF.

This clone was counted once. The chain employs TRBV11-2 and TRBJ2-5, with D possibly TRBD2 on 7 matching bases. Germline-derived CDR1 and CDR2 are SGHAT and FQNNGV. This CDR3 is 14 amino acids long. Trimming removed 7 bases at V and 3 bases at J, with 15 bases between. The CDR3 DNA sequence: TGTGCCAGCAACCCCTGGGAGGGGGAAGAGACCCAGTACTTC. Encoded protein: CASNPWEGEETQYF. Full variable domain (outside the CDR3, taken from reference TRBV11-2 and TRBJ2-5): EAGVAQSPRYKIIEKRQSVAFWCNPISGHATLYWYQQILGQGPKLLIQFQNNGVVDDSQLPKDRFSAERLKGVDSTLKIQPAKLEDSAVYLCASNPWEGEETQYFGPGTRLLVL.